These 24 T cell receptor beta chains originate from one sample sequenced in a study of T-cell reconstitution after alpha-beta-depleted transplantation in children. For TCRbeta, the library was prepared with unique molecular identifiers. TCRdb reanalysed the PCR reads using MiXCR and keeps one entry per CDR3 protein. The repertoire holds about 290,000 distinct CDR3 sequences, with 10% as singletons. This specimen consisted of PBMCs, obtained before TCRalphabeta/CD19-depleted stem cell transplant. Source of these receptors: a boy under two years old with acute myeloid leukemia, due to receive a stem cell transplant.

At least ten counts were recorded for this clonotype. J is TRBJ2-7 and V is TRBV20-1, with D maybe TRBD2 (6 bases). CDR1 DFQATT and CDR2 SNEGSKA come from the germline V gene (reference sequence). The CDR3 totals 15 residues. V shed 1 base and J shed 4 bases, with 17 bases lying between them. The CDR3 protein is CSARVSGETPYEQYF. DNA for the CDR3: TGCAGTGCTAGAGTTTCGGGGGAAACCCCATACGAGCAGTACTTC.

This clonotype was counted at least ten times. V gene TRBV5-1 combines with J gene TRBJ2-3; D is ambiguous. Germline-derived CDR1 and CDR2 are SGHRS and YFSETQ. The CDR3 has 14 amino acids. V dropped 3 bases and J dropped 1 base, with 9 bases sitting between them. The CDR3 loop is CASSSLWGTDTQYF. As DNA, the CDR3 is TGCGCCAGCAGCTCTCTCTGGGGCACAGATACGCAGTATTTT.

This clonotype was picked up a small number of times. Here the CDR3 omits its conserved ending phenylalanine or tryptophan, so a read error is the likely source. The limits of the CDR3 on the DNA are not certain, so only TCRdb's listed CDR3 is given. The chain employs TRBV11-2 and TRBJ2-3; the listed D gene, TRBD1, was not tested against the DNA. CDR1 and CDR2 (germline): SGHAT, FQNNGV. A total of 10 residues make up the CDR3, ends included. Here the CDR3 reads CASSLDSPVV.

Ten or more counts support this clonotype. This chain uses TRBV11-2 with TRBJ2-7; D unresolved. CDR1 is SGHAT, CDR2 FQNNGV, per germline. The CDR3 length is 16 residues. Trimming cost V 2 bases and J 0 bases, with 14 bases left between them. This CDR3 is CASSLLALSSSYEQYF. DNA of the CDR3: TGTGCCAGCAGCTTATTAGCTCTTTCTAGCTCCTACGAGCAGTACTTC.

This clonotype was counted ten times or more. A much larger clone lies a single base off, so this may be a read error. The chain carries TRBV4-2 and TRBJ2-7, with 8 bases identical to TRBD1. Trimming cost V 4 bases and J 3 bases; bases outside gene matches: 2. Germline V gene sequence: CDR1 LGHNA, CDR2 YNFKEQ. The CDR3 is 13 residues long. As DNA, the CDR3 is TGTGCCAGCAGCCCGGGACAGGACTACGAGCAGTACTTC. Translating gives CASSPGQDYEQYF.

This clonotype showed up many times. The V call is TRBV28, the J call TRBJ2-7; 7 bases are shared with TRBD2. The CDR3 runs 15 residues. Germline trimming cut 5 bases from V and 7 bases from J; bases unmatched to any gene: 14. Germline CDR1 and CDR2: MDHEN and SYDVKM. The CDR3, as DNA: TGTGCCAGCAGTCTCTTCGGCGGGAGTAGTCGAGAGCAGTACTTC. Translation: CASSLFGGSSREQYF.

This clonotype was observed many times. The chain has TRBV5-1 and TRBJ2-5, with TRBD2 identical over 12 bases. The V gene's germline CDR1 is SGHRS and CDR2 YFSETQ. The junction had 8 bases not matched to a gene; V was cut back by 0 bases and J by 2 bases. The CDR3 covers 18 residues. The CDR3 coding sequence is TGCGCCAGCAGCTTGGGCCTGACTAGCGGGGGTATTCAAGAGACCCAGTACTTC. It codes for CASSLGLTSGGIQETQYF.

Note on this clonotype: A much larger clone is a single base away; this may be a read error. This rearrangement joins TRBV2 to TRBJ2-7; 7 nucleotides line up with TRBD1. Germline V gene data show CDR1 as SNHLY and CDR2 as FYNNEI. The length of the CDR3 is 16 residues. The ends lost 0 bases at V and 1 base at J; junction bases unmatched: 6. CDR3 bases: TGTGCCAGCAGTGAAGCGCGAGGGGGCCCGTCCTACGAGCAGTACTTC. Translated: CASSEARGGPSYEQYF.

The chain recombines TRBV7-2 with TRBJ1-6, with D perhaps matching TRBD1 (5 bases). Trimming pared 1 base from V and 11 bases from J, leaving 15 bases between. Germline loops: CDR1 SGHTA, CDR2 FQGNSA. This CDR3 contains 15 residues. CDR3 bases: TGTGCCAGCAGCTTAGTTGGCGCAGGGTGGACACCCCTCCACTTT. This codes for CASSLVGAGWTPLHF.

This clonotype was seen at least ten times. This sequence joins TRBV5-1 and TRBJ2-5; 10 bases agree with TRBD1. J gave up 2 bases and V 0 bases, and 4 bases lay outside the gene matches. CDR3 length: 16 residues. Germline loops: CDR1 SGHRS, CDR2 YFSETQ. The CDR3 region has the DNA TGCGCCAGCAGCTTGGAGGACAGGGGGTTTCAAGAGACCCAGTACTTC. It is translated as CASSLEDRGFQETQYF.

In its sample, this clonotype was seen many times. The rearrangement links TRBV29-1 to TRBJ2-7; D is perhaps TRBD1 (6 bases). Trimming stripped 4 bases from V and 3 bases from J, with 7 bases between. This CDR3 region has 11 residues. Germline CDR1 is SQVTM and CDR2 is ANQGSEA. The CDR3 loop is CSVVGGYEQYF. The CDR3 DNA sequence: TGCAGCGTTGTAGGGGGCTACGAGCAGTACTTC.

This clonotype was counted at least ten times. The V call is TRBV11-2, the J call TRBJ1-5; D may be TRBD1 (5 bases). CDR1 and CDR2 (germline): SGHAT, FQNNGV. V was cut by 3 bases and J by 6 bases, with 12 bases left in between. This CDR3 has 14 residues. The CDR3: CASSFSGTGQPQHF. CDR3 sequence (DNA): TGTGCCAGCAGCTTCTCAGGGACGGGTCAGCCCCAGCATTTT.

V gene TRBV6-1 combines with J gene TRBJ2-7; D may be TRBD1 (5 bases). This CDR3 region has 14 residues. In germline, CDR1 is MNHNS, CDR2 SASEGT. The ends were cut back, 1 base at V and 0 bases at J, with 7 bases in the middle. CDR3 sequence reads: CASSEDDSSYEQYF. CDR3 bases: TGTGCCAGCAGTGAAGACGACAGCTCCTACGAGCAGTACTTC.

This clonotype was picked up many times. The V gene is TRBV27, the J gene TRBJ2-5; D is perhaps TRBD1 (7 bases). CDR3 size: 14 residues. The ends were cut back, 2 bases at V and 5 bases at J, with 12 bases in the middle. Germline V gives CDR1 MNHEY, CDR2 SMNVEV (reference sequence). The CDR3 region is CASSLRRGRETQYF. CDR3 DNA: TGTGCCAGCAGTTTACGGAGGGGGCGGGAGACCCAGTACTTC.

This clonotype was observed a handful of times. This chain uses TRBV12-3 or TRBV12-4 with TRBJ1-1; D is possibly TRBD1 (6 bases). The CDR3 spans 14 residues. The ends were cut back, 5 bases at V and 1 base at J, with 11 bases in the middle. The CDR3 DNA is TGTGCCAGCAGTACCGAGGGACAGAACACTGAAGCTTTCTTT. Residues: CASSTEGQNTEAFF.

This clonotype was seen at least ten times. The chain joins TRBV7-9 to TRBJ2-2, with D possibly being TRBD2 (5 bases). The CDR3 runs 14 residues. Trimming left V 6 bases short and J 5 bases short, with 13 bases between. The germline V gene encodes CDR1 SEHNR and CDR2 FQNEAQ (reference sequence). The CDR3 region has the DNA TGTGCCAGCAGATCCGGGGTCGGGACCGGGGAGCTGTTTTTT. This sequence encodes CASRSGVGTGELFF. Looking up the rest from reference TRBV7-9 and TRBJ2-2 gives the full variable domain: DTGVSQNPRHKITKRGQNVTFRCDPISEHNRLYWYRQTLGQGPEFLTYFQNEAQLEKSRLLSDRFSAERPKGSFSTLEIQRTEQGDSAMYLCASRSGVGTGELFFGEGSRLTVL.

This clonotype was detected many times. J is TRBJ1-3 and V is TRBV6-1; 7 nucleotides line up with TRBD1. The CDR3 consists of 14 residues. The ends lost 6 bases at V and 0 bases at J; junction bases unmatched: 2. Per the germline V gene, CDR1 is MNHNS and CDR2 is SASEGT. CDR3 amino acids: CASRGTASGNTIYF. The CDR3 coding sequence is TGTGCCAGCAGGGGGACAGCCTCTGGAAACACCATATATTTT.

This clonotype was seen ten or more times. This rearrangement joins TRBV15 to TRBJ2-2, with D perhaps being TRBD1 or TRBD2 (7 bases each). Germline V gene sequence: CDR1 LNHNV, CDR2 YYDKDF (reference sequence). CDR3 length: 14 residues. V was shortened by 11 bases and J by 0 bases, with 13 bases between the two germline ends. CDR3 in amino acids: CAAQGGANTGELFF. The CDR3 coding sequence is TGTGCCGCCCAGGGGGGGGCGAACACCGGGGAGCTGTTTTTT.

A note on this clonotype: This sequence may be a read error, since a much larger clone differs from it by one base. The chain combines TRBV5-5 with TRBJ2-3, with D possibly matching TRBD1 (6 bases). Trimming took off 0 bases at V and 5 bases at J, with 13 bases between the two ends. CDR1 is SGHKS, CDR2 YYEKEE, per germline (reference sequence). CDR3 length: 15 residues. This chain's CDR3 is CASSLAALGGDTQYF. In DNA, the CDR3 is TGTGCCAGCAGCTTGGCAGCACTAGGGGGAGATACGCAGTATTTT.

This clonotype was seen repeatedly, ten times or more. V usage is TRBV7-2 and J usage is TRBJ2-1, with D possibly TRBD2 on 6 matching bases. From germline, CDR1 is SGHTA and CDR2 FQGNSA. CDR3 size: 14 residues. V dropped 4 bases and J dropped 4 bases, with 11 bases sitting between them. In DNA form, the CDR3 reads TGTGCCAGCAGCTGGGGCGGGGCGTACAATGAGCAGTTCTTC. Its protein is CASSWGGAYNEQFF.

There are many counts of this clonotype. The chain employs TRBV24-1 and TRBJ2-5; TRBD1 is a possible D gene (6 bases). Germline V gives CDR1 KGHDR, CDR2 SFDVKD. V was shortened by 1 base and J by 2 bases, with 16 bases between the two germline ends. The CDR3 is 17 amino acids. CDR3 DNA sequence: TGTGCCACCAGTGATTTAGGCCCCAGGGGAGTACAAGAGACCCAGTACTTC. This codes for CATSDLGPRGVQETQYF.

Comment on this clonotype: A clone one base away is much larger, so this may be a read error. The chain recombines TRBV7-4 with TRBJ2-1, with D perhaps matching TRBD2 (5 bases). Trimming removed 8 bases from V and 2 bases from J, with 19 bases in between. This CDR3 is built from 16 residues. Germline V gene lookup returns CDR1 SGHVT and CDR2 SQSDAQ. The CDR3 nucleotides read TGTGCCAGCTGCCAAGATATACGCGGGCCCTACAATGAGCAGTTCTTC. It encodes CASCQDIRGPYNEQFF.

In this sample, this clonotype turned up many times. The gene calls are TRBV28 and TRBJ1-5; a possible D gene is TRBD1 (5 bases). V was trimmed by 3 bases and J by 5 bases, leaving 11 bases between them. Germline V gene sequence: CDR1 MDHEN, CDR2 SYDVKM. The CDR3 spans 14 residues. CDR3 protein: CASSFRERYQPQHF. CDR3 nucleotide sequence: TGTGCCAGCAGTTTCAGGGAGAGGTATCAGCCCCAGCATTTT. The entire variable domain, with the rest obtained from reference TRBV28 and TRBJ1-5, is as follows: DVKVTQSSRYLVKRTGEKVFLECVQDMDHENMFWYRQDPGLGLRLIYFSYDVKMKEKGDIPEGYSVSREKKERFSLILESASTNQTSMYLCASSFRERYQPQHFGDGTRLSIL.

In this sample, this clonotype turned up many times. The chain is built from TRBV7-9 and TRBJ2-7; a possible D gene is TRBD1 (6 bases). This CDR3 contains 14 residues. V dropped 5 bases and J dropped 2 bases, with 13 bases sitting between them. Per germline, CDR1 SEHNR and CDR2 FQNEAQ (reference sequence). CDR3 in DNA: TGTGCCAGCAGCCCGCAGGGGAAGGCCTACGAGCAGTACTTC. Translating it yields CASSPQGKAYEQYF. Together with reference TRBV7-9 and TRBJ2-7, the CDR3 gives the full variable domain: DTGVSQNPRHKITKRGQNVTFRCDPISEHNRLYWYRQTLGQGPEFLTYFQNEAQLEKSRLLSDRFSAERPKGSFSTLEIQRTEQGDSAMYLCASSPQGKAYEQYFGPGTRLTVT.